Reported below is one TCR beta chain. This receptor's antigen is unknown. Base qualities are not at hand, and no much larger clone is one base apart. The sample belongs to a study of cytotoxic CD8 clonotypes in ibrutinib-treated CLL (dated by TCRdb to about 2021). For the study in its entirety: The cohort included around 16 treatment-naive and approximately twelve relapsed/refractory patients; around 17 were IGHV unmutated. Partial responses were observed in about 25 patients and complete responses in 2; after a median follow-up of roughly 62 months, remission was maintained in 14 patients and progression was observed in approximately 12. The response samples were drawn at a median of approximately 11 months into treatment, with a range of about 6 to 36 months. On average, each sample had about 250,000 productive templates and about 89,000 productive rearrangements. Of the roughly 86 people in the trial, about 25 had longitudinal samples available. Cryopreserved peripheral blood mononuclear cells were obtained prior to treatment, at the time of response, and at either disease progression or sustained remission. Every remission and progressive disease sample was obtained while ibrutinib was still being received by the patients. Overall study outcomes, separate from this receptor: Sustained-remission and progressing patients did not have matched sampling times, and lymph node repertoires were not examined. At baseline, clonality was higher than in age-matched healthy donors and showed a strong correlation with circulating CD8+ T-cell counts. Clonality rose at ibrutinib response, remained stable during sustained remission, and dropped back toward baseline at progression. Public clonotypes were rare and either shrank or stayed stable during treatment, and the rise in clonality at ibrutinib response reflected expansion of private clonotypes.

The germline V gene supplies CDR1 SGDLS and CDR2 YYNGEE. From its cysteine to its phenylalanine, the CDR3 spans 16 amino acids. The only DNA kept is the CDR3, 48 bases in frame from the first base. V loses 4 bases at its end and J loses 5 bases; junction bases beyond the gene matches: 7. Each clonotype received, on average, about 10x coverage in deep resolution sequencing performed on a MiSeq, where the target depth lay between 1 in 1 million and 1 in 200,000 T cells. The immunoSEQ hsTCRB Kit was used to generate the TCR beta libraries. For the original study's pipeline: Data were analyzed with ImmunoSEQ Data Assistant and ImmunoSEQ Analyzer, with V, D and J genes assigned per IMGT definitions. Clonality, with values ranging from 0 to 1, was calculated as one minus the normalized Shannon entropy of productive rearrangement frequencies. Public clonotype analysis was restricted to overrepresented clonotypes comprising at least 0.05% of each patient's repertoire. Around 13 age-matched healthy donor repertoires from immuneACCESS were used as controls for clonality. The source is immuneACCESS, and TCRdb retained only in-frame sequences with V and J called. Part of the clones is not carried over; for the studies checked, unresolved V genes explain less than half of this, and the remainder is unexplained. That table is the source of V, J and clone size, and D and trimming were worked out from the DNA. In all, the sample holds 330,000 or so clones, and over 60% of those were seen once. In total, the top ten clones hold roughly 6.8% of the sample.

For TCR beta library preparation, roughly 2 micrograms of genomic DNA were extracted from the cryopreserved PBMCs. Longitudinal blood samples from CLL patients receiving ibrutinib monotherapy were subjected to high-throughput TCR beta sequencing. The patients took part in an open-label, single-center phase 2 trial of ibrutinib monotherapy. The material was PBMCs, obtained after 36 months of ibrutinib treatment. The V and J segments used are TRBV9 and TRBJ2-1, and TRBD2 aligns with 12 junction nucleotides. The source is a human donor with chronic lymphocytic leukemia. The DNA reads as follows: TGTGCCAGCAGCCCCCGGACTAGCGGGGTGAACAATGAGCAGTTCTTC. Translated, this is CASSPRTSGVNNEQFF.